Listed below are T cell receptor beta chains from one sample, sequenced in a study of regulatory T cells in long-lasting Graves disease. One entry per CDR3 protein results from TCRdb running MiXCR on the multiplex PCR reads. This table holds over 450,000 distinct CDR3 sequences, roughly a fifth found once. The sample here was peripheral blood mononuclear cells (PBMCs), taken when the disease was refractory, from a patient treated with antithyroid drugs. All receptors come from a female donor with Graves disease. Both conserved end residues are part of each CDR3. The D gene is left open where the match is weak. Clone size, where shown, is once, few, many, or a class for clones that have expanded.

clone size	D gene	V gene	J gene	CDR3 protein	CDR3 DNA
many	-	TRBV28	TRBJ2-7	CASSQKQYEQYF	TGTGCCAGCAGTCAGAAACAATACGAGCAGTACTTC
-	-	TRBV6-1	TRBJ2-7	CASRDSSDYEQYF	TGTGCCAGCAGAGACAGTTCCGACTACGAGCAGTACTTC
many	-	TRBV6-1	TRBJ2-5	CAPCEEVTQYF	TGTGCCCCCTGCGAGGAGGTTACCCAGTACTTC
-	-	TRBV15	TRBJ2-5	CATSRDRTVQETQYF	TGTGCCACCAGCAGAGATAGGACAGTCCAAGAGACCCAGTACTTC
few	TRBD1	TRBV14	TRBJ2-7	CASSPQPGTASYEQYF	TGTGCCAGCAGCCCACAACCCGGGACAGCGTCCTACGAGCAGTACTTC
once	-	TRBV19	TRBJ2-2	CASSTWTDNTGELFF	TGTGCCAGTAGTACCTGGACAGATAACACCGGGGAGCTGTTTTTT
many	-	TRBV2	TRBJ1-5	CASKTGMDQPQHF	TGTGCCAGCAAGACAGGCATGGATCAGCCCCAGCATTTT
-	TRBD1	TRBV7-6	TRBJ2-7	CASSFNPGQGSYEQYF	TGTGCCAGCAGCTTTAACCCGGGACAGGGATCCTACGAGCAGTACTTC
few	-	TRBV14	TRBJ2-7	CASSSVLEQYF	TGTGCCAGCAGTTCCGTTCTAGAGCAGTACTTC
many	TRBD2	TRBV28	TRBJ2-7	CASSLLREGPYEQYF	TGTGCCAGCAGTTTACTGCGGGAGGGCCCCTACGAGCAGTACTTC
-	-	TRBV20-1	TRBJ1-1	CSARKNTGSLQDTEAFF	TGCAGTGCTAGGAAGAATACAGGGAGCTTACAGGACACTGAAGCTTTCTTT
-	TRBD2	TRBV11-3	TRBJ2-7	CAWNPGGSYEQYF	TGTGCCTGGAACCCCGGGGGGAGCTACGAGCAGTACTTC
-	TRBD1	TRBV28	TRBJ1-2	CASSLVGTGFNYGYTF	TGTGCCAGCAGTTTAGTAGGGACAGGGTTTAACTATGGCTACACCTTC
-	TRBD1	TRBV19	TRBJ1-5	CASSLSKTGNQPQHF	TGTGCCAGTAGCTTAAGCAAGACAGGGAACCAGCCCCAGCATTTT
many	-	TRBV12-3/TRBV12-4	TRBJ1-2	CASSLGSEGYGYTF	TGTGCCAGCAGTTTAGGGAGTGAGGGCTATGGCTACACCTTC
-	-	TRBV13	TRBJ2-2	CASSSGAYDTGELFF	TGTGCCAGCAGCTCCGGGGCCTACGACACCGGGGAGCTGTTTTTT
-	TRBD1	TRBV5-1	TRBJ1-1	CASSLGDREFTEAFF	TGCGCCAGCAGCTTGGGGGACAGGGAGTTCACTGAAGCTTTCTTT
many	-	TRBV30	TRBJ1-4	CAWSEGIATNEKLFF	TGTGCCTGGAGTGAGGGGATTGCAACTAATGAAAAACTGTTTTTT
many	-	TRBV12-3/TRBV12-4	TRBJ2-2	CASSFISTGELFF	TGTGCCAGCAGTTTTATTAGCACCGGGGAGCTGTTTTTT
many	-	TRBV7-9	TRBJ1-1	CASSSRGGIDMEAFF	TGTGCCAGCAGCTCCAGAGGGGGTATCGATATGGAAGCTTTCTTT
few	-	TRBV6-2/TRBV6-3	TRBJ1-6	CASSYRAPYNSPLHF	TGTGCCAGCAGTTACAGGGCCCCCTATAATTCACCCCTCCACTTT
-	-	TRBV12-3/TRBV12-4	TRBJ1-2	CASSFVSGGYTF	TGTGCCAGCAGTTTTGTCTCGGGTGGCTACACCTTC
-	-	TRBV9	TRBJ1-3	CASSADFVDRPGNTIYF	TGTGCCAGCAGCGCTGACTTCGTAGACAGACCTGGAAACACCATATATTTT
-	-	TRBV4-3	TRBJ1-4	CASSQDRVVRPNEKLFF	TGCGCCAGCAGCCAAGACAGGGTGGTTCGGCCTAATGAAAAACTGTTTTTT
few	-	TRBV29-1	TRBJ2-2	CSVETSSTGELFF	TGCAGCGTTGAAACGTCCTCCACCGGGGAGCTGTTTTTT
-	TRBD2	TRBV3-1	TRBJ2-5	CASSQDHGSSGRDQETQYF	TGTGCCAGCAGCCAAGATCACGGATCTAGCGGGAGGGATCAAGAGACCCAGTACTTC
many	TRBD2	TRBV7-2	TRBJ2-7	CASRPGTRVLYEQYF	TGTGCCAGCAGGCCCGGGACTAGGGTTCTCTACGAGCAGTACTTC
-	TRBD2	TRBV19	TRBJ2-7	CASSTTSSYEQYF	TGTGCCAGTAGTACGACTAGCAGCTACGAGCAGTACTTC
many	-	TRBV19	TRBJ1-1	CASSMGGSNTEAFF	TGTGCCAGTAGTATGGGGGGGTCGAACACTGAAGCTTTCTTT
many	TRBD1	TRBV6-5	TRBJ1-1	CASSSTGGSTEAFF	TGTGCCAGCAGTTCGACAGGGGGGTCCACTGAAGCTTTCTTT
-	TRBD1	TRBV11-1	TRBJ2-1	CASSFLLGQGNYEQFF	TGTGCCAGCAGCTTCCTCCTCGGACAGGGGAACTATGAGCAGTTCTTC
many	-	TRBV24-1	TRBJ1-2	CATSDSRGGYGYTF	TGTGCCACCAGTGATTCCCGGGGAGGCTATGGCTACACCTTC
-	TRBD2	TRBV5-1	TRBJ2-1	CASSPWTSGGQFF	TGCGCCAGCAGCCCTTGGACTAGCGGCGGGCAGTTCTTC
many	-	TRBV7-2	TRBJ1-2	CASLLSSYGYTF	TGTGCCAGCCTACTTTCCTCCTATGGCTACACCTTC
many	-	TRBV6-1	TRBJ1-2	CASTEGYGYTF	TGTGCCAGCACCGAGGGCTATGGCTACACCTTC
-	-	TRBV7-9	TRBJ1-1	CASSPRTAEAFF	TGTGCCAGCAGCCCAAGGACAGCAGAAGCTTTCTTT
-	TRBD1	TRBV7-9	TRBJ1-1	CASSLAWGDREATEAFF	TGTGCCAGCAGCTTAGCGTGGGGGGACAGGGAGGCGACTGAAGCTTTCTTT
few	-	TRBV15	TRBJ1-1	CATSRAQKAFF	TGTGCCACCAGCAGAGCCCAGAAAGCTTTCTTT
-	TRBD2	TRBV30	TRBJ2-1	CAWIPGLAGANEQFF	TGTGCCTGGATCCCCGGACTAGCGGGGGCTAATGAGCAGTTCTTC
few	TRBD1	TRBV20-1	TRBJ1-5	CSARDRGYSNQPQHF	TGCAGTGCAAGGGACAGGGGGTATAGCAATCAGCCCCAGCATTTT
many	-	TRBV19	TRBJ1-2	CASSPGRADGGYTF	TGTGCCAGTAGCCCCGGCAGGGCTGATGGCGGCTACACCTTC
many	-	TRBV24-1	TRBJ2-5	CATSASMNSGETQYF	TGTGCCACCAGTGCTAGCATGAATTCGGGAGAGACCCAGTACTTC
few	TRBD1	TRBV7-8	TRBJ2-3	CASSSRQGQRTQYF	TGTGCCAGCAGCTCTCGACAGGGGCAAAGAACGCAGTATTTT
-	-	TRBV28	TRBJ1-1	CASSFAGAHKEAFF	TGTGCCAGCAGTTTTGCGGGGGCGCATAAGGAAGCTTTCTTT
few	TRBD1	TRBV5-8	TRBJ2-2	CASSPGQGFTGELFF	TGTGCCAGCAGTCCGGGACAGGGGTTCACCGGGGAGCTGTTTTTT
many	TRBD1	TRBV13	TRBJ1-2	CASTSGQGVGYGYTF	TGTGCCAGCACCTCCGGGCAGGGGGTAGGCTATGGCTACACCTTC
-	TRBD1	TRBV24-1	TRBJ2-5	CATSDHPGQGDETQYF	TGTGCCACCAGTGACCATCCGGGACAGGGAGATGAGACCCAGTACTTC